Below, 16 T cell receptor beta chains from the same sample are listed, as sequenced in a study of cytomegalovirus exposure and HLA in healthy donors. PCR involved 60 Vbeta and 13 Jbeta primers. Data came from immunoSEQ multiplex PCR; TCRdb stores just in-frame clones and leaves some out. The sample has around 120,000 clones; about 71% are singletons. The source material was PBMCs. The receptors originated from a woman between 55 and 75 years old in good health and CMV-seropositive.

The chain combines TRBV5-6 with TRBJ2-5; 7 positions agree with TRBD1. Germline V gives CDR1 SGHDT, CDR2 YYEEEE. V shed 4 bases, J shed 7 bases, and the junction held 10 bases outside the gene matches. The CDR3 extends over 14 amino acids. CDR3 residues: CASSEGQLKRTQYF. CDR3 DNA sequence: TGTGCCAGCAGCGAGGGACAGTTGAAAAGGACCCAGTACTTC.

The chain joins TRBV6-1 to TRBJ1-4, with unresolved D. Trimming cost V 6 bases and J 0 bases, with 11 bases left between them. This CDR3 contains 15 residues. In germline, CDR1 is MNHNS, CDR2 SASEGT. CDR3 loop: CASRGLPPTNEKLFF. The CDR3 nucleotides read TGTGCCAGCAGGGGCCTTCCGCCAACTAATGAAAAACTGTTTTTT.

V usage is TRBV28 and J usage is TRBJ2-5, with D possibly being TRBD2 (7 bases). Germline lookup yields CDR1 MDHEN and CDR2 SYDVKM. This CDR3 is 11 amino acids long. Trimming took off 11 bases at V and 1 base at J, with 8 bases between the two ends. The CDR3 protein is CAGGAQETQYF. As DNA, the CDR3 is TGTGCCGGGGGGGCCCAAGAGACCCAGTACTTC.

This chain uses TRBV12-5 with TRBJ1-5; D may be TRBD1 (5 bases). The germline CDR1 and CDR2 sequences are LGHNT and FRNRAP. This CDR3 spans 13 amino acids. Trimming cost V 6 bases and J 11 bases, with 17 bases left between them. DNA for the CDR3: TGTGCTAGTGGCTCCCCTCCACAGGAAACCCAGCATTTT. As protein: CASGSPPQETQHF. Combining the CDR3 with reference TRBV12-5 and TRBJ1-5 gives the whole variable domain DARVTQTPRHKVTEMGQEVTMRCQPILGHNTVFWYRQTMMQGLELLAYFRNRAPLDDSGMPKDRFSAEMPDATLATLKIQPSEPRDSAVYFCASGSPPQETQHFGDGTRLSIL.

V and J are TRBV7-9 and TRBJ1-3, with D perhaps TRBD1 (5 bases). Per germline, CDR1 SEHNR and CDR2 FQNEAQ (reference sequence). V gave up 3 bases and J gave up 0 bases, with 15 bases separating them. This CDR3 has 17 amino acids. CDR3 nucleotide sequence: TGTGCCAGCAGCTTGAACGGGGGTGCGAGCTCTGGAAACACCATATATTTT. The encoded protein is CASSLNGGASSGNTIYF.

The CDR3 protein is CASSSLRAGGQETQYF. The CDR3 DNA is TGCGCCAGCAGCTCCCTCCGAGCGGGGGGGCAAGAGACCCAGTACTTC. The chain carries TRBV5-1 and TRBJ2-5; 10 bases map to TRBD2. J gave up 2 bases and V 3 bases, and 7 bases lay outside the gene matches. The CDR3 is 16 residues long. Germline CDR1 and CDR2: SGHRS and YFSETQ.

This clone was seen only once. The chain couples TRBV9 to TRBJ1-1; TRBD1 agrees at 7 bases. The germline gives CDR1 SGDLS, CDR2 YYNGEE. This CDR3 spans 15 amino acids. J lost 1 base, V lost 0 bases, and 3 bases had no gene match. CDR3 nucleotide sequence: TGTGCCAGCAGCGTAGCGCAGGGGGGGAACACTGAAGCTTTCTTT. Protein sequence: CASSVAQGGNTEAFF.

The genes are TRBV7-9 and TRBJ2-7; maybe TRBD1 (5 bases). CDR3 size: 13 residues. The germline CDR1 and CDR2 sequences are SEHNR and FQNEAQ (reference sequence). Trimming took 5 bases from V and 5 from J, leaving 13 bases between them. CDR3: CASSPEQGNEQYF. The CDR3 bases are TGTGCCAGCAGCCCCGAGCAGGGTAACGAGCAGTACTTC.

CDR3 coding DNA: TGTGCCACCAGCAGAGTTCAGGGCGAAAAACTGTTTTTT. It is translated as CATSRVQGEKLFF. The chain is built from TRBV15 and TRBJ1-4; D possibly corresponds to TRBD1 (5 bases). Trimming took off 1 base at V and 8 bases at J, with 8 bases between the two ends. This CDR3 has 13 residues. Germline V lookup: CDR1 LNHNV, CDR2 YYDKDF (reference sequence).

This clone was observed a few times. This chain joins TRBV4-1 and TRBJ2-5; no firm D call. CDR1 is MGHRA and CDR2 is YSYEKL in the germline V gene. The CDR3 is 16 amino acids. The ends were cut back, 1 base at V and 5 bases at J, with 17 bases in the middle. The CDR3 DNA follows: TGCGCCAGCAGCCAAGCCCATGACACAACCTGGGAGACCCAGTACTTC. It codes for CASSQAHDTTWETQYF.

As for this clone: An end of the junction differs from the germline gene, which may be a read error. CDR3 loop: CSSSPGGSAFF. The CDR3 DNA sequence: TGTTCCAGCAGTCCGGGGGGGAGTGCTTTCTTT. The chain combines TRBV7-9 with TRBJ1-1; possible D gene TRBD1, 5 bases. The CDR3 runs 11 residues. The germline V gene encodes CDR1 SEHNR and CDR2 FQNEAQ (reference sequence).

On this clone itself: This specimen includes other DNA sequences encoding the same CDR3. The rearrangement links TRBV19 to TRBJ1-1; no reliable D call. The CDR3 has 13 residues. Germline assignment: CDR1 LNHDA and CDR2 SQIVND (reference sequence). With 3 bases removed from V and 1 base from J, the gap between germline ends came to 6 bases. The CDR3 reads CASSMYRNTEAFF. The CDR3, as DNA: TGTGCCAGTAGTATGTACAGGAACACTGAAGCTTTCTTT.

The chain combines TRBV5-1 with TRBJ2-7, with 8 positions matching TRBD1. Germline assignment: CDR1 SGHRS and CDR2 YFSETQ. The CDR3 is made up of 14 amino acids. Trimming at V came to 0 bases and at J to 6 bases, leaving 5 bases not matched to a gene. The DNA for the CDR3 is TGCGCCAGCAGCTTGGGACAGGGGAAGGGCGAGCAGTACTTC. This sequence encodes CASSLGQGKGEQYF.

The chain carries TRBV11-2 and TRBJ2-7; the D gene is possibly TRBD2 (6 bases). Looked up from germline, CDR1 is SGHAT and CDR2 is FQNNGV. The V gene lost 5 bases and the J gene lost 4 bases, with 18 bases spanning the gap. The CDR3 runs 15 residues. The CDR3 reads CASSLVWGVLYEQYF. The CDR3 DNA reads TGTGCCAGCAGCCTAGTGTGGGGGGTCCTGTACGAGCAGTACTTC.

The rearrangement joins TRBV6-5 to TRBJ2-3; D might be TRBD1 (5 bases). V lost 8 bases, J lost 5 bases, and 11 bases lay in between. The CDR3 totals 12 residues. Germline CDR1 and CDR2: MNHEY and SVGAGI. CDR3 sequence reads: CASAPRGDTQYF. Written as DNA, the CDR3 is TGTGCCAGCGCCCCTAGGGGAGATACGCAGTATTTT.

The chain recombines TRBV6-6 with TRBJ1-5, with TRBD1 as a possible D gene (6 bases). Per the germline V gene, CDR1 is MNHNY and CDR2 is SVGAGI (reference sequence). The V and J ends lost 7 bases and 0 bases respectively, with 13 bases between them. The CDR3 spans 15 residues. The CDR3, as DNA: TGTGCCAGCAAAGCACGGGACATTAGCAATCAGCCCCAGCATTTT. Amino acids: CASKARDISNQPQHF.